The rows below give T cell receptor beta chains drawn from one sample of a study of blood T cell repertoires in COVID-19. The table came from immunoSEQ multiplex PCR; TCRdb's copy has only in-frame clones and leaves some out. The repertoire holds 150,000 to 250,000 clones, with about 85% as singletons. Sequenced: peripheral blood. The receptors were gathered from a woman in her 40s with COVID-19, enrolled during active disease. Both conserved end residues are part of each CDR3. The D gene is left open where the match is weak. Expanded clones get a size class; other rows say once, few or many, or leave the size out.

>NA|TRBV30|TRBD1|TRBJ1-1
CAWSVRDRDTEAFF
TGTGCCTGGAGTGTACGTGACAGGGACACTGAAGCTTTCTTT
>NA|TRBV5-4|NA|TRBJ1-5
CARLQGMGQPQHF
TGTGCCCGCCTTCAGGGGATGGGTCAGCCCCAGCATTTT
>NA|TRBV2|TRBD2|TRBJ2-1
CASSERGRLAGTLHEQFF
TGTGCCAGCAGTGAAAGGGGGAGACTAGCGGGTACCCTCCATGAGCAGTTCTTC
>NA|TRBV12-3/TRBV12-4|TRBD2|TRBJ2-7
CASRRGGHGEQYF
TGTGCCAGCAGGCGGGGGGGCCATGGCGAGCAGTACTTC
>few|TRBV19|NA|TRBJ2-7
CASSTTYEQYF
TGTGCCAGTAGTACAACCTACGAGCAGTACTTC
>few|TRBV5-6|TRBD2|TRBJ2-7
CASRDSGGPYEQYF
TGTGCCAGCAGGGATAGCGGGGGGCCCTACGAGCAGTACTTC
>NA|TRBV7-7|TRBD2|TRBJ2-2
CASSPTSLLAGELFF
TGTGCCAGCAGCCCGACTAGCTTACTTGCCGGGGAGCTGTTTTTT
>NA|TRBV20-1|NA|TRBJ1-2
CSAGAYGYTF
TGCAGTGCTGGGGCCTATGGCTACACCTTC
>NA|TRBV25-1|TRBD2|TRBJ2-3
CASRRGLSGSSADTQYF
TGTGCCAGCAGGAGGGGACTAAGCGGGAGTTCCGCAGATACGCAGTATTTT
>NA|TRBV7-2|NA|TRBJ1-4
CASSSLGGANEKLFF
TGTGCCAGCAGCTCTTTGGGAGGAGCTAATGAAAAACTGTTTTTT
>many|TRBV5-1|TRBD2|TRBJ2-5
CASSPGPLAGGQETQYF
TGCGCCAGCAGCCCCGGCCCCCTAGCGGGGGGCCAAGAGACCCAGTACTTC
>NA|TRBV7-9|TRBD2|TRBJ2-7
CASSLIAGPAYEQYF
TGTGCCAGCAGCTTAATAGCGGGGCCCGCCTACGAGCAGTACTTC
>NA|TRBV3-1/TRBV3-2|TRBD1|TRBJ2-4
CASSQVLTGSDIQYF
TGTGCCAGCAGCCAAGTTCTGACAGGGTCGGACATTCAGTACTTC
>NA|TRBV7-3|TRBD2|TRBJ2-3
CASRKGGTSDTQYF
TGTGCCAGCAGGAAGGGAGGGACCTCAGATACGCAGTATTTT
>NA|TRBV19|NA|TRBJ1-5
CASKEQHNQPQHF
TGTGCCAGTAAGGAACAGCACAATCAGCCCCAGCATTTT
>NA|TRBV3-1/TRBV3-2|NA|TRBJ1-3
CASSRQGISGNTIYF
TGTGCCAGCAGCCGGCAGGGGATCTCTGGAAACACCATATATTTT
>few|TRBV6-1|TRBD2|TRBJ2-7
CASTPGGDYEQYF
TGTGCCAGCACACCGGGAGGAGATTACGAGCAGTACTTC
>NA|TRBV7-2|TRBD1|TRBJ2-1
CASIPDRATSSYNEQFF
TGTGCCAGCATCCCCGACAGGGCCACCAGCTCCTACAATGAGCAGTTCTTC
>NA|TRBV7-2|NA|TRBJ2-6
CASSLLTSSGANVLTF
TGTGCCAGCAGCTTATTAACGAGCTCTGGGGCCAACGTCCTGACTTTC
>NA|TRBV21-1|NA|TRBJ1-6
CASSHGQGHFNSPLHF
TGTGCCAGCAGCCATGGACAGGGGCATTTCAATTCACCCCTCCACTTT
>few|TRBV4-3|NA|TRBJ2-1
CASSQETLPGLSTLEQFF
TGCGCCAGCAGCCAAGAAACCCTACCGGGACTTTCAACCCTTGAGCAGTTCTTC
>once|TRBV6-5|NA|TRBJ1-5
CASHPGGAGQPQHF
TGTGCCAGCCACCCCGGGGGTGCTGGTCAGCCCCAGCATTTT
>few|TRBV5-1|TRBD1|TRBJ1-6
CASSSDRDSPLHF
TGCGCCAGCAGCTCGGACAGGGATTCACCCCTCCACTTT
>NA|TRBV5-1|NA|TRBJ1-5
CASSLRGSQPQHF
TGCGCCAGCAGCTTGAGGGGGAGTCAGCCCCAGCATTTT
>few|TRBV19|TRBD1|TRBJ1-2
CASSITGQGDYGYTF
TGTGCCAGTAGTATCACAGGACAGGGGGACTATGGCTACACCTTC
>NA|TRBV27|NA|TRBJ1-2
CASSRDGPDNYGYTF
TGTGCCAGCAGCCGGGATGGGCCAGATAACTATGGCTACACCTTC
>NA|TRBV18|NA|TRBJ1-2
CASSPNLDSYYGYTF
TGTGCCAGCTCACCTAACCTCGACAGTTACTATGGCTACACCTTC
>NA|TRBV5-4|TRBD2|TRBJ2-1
CASSPGGAGGYNEQFF
TGTGCCAGCAGCCCCGGGGGAGCGGGGGGTTACAATGAGCAGTTCTTC
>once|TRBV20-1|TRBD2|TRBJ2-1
CSASAQRGVNEQFF
TGCAGTGCTAGTGCCCAGCGGGGAGTAAATGAGCAGTTCTTC
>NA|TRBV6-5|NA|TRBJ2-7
CASSGFGFKQYF
TGTGCCAGCTCGGGTTTTGGATTCAAGCAGTACTTC
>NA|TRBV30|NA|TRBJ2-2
CAWSGSKFQGAGELFF
TGTGCCTGGAGTGGGTCCAAATTCCAGGGCGCCGGGGAGCTGTTTTTT
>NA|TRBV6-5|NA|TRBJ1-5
CASWAGGIQPQHF
TGTGCCAGCTGGGCGGGAGGGATTCAGCCCCAGCATTTT
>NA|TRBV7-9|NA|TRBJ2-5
CASSHSVETQYF
TGTGCCAGCAGCCACTCGGTTGAGACCCAGTACTTC
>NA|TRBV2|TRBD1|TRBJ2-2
CASSWTGGNTGELFF
TGTGCCAGCAGCTGGACAGGGGGCAACACCGGGGAGCTGTTTTTT
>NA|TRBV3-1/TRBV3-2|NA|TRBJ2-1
CASSQERLATDNEQFF
TGTGCCAGCAGCCAAGAGCGGCTAGCTACCGACAATGAGCAGTTCTTC
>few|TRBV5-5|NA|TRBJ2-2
CASRMKGEVNTGELFF
TGTGCCAGCCGCATGAAAGGGGAAGTGAACACCGGGGAGCTGTTTTTT
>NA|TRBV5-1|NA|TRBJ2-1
CASSLASGINEQFF
TGCGCCAGCAGCTTGGCGAGCGGAATCAATGAGCAGTTCTTC
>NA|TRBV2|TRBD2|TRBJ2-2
CASTGLAVTGELFF
TGTGCCAGCACGGGGCTAGCGGTCACCGGGGAGCTGTTTTTT
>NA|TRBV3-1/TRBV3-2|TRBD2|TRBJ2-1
CASSQATGLAGGDEQFF
TGTGCCAGCAGCCAAGCCACTGGACTAGCGGGAGGAGATGAGCAGTTCTTC
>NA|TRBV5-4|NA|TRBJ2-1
CASRAASYNEQFF
TGTGCCAGCAGGGCCGCTTCCTACAATGAGCAGTTCTTC
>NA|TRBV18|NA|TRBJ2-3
CASSSGADTQYF
TGTGCCAGCTCATCGGGGGCAGATACGCAGTATTTT
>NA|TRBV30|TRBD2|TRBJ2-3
CAWSTGLAGTDTQYF
TGTGCCTGGAGTACGGGACTAGCGGGCACAGATACGCAGTATTTT
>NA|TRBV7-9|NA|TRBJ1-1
CASSADWNTEAFF
TGTGCCAGCAGCGCAGACTGGAACACCGAAGCTTTCTTT
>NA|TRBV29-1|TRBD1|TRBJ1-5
CSVSRGLGNQPQHF
TGCAGCGTTAGCAGGGGGCTCGGCAATCAGCCCCAGCATTTT
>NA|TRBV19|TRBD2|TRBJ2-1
CASSPRLADEQFF
TGTGCCAGTAGTCCCAGACTAGCTGACGAGCAGTTCTTC
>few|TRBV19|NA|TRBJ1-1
CASRPGVGQFLNTEAFF
TGTGCCAGTAGGCCAGGGGTAGGACAGTTTTTGAACACTGAAGCTTTCTTT